The subject of this entry is one T cell receptor beta chain. Antigen specificity is unknown. The CDR3 consists of 15 residues. Germline CDR1 and CDR2: MNHEY and SMNVEV (reference sequence). Between the trimmed V and J ends, which lost 7 bases and 6 bases, there was a span of 18 bases. The protocol was immunoSEQ multiplex PCR, while the TCRdb copy is restricted to in-frame clones and leaves out a portion. The table has approximately 150,000 clones, around nine tenths seen once. These data belong to a study of lymphopenia after photon versus proton radiotherapy. Study results and caveats: Post-nadir diversity loss with photons came from oligoclonal expansion, particularly CD8+ Temra cells.

The chain is built from TRBV27 and TRBJ2-2, with D tentatively TRBD1 (6 bases). Sequencing used peripheral blood, obtained from a patient treated with photon-based radiotherapy. This sequence originates from a man aged 50 to 60 with gastric cancer. CDR3 bases: TGTGCCAGCACTAAACAGGGCTTTTTATCCGGGGAGCTGTTTTTT. This translates into CASTKQGFLSGELFF.